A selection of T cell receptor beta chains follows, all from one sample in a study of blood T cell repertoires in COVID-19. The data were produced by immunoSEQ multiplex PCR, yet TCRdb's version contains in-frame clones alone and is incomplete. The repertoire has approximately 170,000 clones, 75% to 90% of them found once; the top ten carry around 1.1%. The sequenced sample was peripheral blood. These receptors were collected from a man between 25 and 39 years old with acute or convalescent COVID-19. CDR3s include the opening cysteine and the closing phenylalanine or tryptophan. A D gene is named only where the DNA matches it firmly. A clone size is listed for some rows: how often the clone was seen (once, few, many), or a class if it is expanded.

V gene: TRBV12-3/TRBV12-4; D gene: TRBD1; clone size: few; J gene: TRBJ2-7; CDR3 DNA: TGTGCCAGCAGTGGATCAGGGGGACGGGAGCAGTACTTC; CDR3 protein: CASSGSGGREQYF
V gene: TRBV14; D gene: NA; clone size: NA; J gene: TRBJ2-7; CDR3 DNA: TGTGCCAGCAGCCAAGACAGGGGCCGCCTCGGGGAGCAGTACTTC; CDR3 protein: CASSQDRGRLGEQYF
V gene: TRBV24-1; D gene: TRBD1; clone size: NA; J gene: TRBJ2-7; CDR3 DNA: TGTGCCACCAGTGCTACAGGGGGCATGGGATACGAGCAGTACTTC; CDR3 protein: CATSATGGMGYEQYF
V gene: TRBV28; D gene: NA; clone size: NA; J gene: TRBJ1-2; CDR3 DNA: TGTGCCAGCAGTTTAGGGCGGGCTGGCTACACCTTC; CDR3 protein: CASSLGRAGYTF
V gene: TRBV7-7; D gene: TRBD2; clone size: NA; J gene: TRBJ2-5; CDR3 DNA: TGTGCTAGCAGCTACGGACTAGACCAAGAGACCCAGTACTTC; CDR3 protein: CASSYGLDQETQYF
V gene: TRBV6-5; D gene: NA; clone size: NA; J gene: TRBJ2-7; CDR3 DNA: TGTGCCAGCAGTTACTTAGCTGAACCCTCCTACGAGCAGTACTTC; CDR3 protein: CASSYLAEPSYEQYF
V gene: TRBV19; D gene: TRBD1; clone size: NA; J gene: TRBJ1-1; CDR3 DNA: TGTGCCAGTATTGATCCGGGACAGGGGGCTGAAGCTTTCTTT; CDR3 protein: CASIDPGQGAEAFF
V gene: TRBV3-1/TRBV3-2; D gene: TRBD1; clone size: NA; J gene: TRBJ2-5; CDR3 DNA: TGTGCCAGCAGCCGACAGGGCCAAGAGACCCAGTACTTC; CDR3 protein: CASSRQGQETQYF
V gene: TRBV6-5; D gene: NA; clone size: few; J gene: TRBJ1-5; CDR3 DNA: TGTGCCAGCAGTCGAGACGGGAATCAGCCCCAGCATTTT; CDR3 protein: CASSRDGNQPQHF
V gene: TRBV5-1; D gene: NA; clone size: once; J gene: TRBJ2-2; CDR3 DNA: TGCGCCAGCAGCTTAATCAGGGTAGCCGGGGAGCTGTTTTTT; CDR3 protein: CASSLIRVAGELFF
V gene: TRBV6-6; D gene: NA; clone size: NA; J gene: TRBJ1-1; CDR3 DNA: TGTGCCAGCAGTTACTCCAATGAAGCTTTCTTT; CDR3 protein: CASSYSNEAFF
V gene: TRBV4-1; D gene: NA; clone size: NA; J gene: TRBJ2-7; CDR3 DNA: TGCGCCAGCAGCCAGTCGGGAGCCTACGAGCAGTACTTC; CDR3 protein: CASSQSGAYEQYF
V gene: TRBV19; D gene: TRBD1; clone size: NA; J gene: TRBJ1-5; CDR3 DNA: TGTGCCACCAGACAGGGCGGCCAGCCCCAGCATTTT; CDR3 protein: CATRQGGQPQHF
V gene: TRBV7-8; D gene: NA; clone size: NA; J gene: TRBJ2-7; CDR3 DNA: TGTGCCAGCAGCGACCAGGGGGGAGTGTCCTACGAGCAGTACTTC; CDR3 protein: CASSDQGGVSYEQYF
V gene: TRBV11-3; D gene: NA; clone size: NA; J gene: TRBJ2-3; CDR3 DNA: TGTGCCAGCAGCCATGACCCGGGACAAACGCAGTATTTT; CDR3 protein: CASSHDPGQTQYF
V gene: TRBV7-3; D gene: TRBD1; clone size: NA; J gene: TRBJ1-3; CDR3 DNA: TGTGCCAGCAGCTCCACAGGGGGCGCTGGAAACACCATATATTTT; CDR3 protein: CASSSTGGAGNTIYF
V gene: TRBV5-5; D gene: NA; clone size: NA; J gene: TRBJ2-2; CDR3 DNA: TGTGCCAGCAGCTTAATGGACACGATCATGAACACCGGGGAGCTGTTTTTT; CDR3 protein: CASSLMDTIMNTGELFF
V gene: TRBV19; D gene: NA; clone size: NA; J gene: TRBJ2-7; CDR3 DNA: TGTGCCAGTAGTATAGTGGACAAGGAGCAGTACTTC; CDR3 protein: CASSIVDKEQYF
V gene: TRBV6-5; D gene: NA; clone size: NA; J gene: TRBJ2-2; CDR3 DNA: TGTGCCAGCAACGTACAGGGATCCAACACCGGGGAGCTGTTTTTT; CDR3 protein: CASNVQGSNTGELFF
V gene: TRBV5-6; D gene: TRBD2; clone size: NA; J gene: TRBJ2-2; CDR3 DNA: TGTGCCAGCAGCTTAGGCGGGGGGAACACCGGGGAGCTGTTTTTT; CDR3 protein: CASSLGGGNTGELFF
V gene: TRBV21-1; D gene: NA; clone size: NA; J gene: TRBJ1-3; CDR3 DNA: TGTGCCAGCAGCGACAGAAACTCTGGAAACACCATATATTTT; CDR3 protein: CASSDRNSGNTIYF
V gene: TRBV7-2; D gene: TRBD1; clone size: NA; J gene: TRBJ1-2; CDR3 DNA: TGTGCCAGCAGCCGGGACAGGGAAGGAGGCTACACCTTC; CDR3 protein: CASSRDREGGYTF
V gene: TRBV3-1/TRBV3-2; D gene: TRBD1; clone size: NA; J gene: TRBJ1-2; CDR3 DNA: TGTGCCAGCAGCCCGAACCGACAGGGCATCTATGGCTACACCTTC; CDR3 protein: CASSPNRQGIYGYTF
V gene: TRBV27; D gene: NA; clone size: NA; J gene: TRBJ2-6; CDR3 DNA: TGTGCCAGCAGTTTCGGTAGCTCTGGGGCCAACGTCCTGACTTTC; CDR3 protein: CASSFGSSGANVLTF
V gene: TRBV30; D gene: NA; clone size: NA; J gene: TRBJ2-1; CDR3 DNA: TGTGCCTGGAGGAAGGGGCAGGGGCTTTACAATGAGCAGTTCTTC; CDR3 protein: CAWRKGQGLYNEQFF
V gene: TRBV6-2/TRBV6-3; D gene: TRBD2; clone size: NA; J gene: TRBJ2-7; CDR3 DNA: TGTGCCAGCAGTACTAGCGGGGCTTCCTACGAGCAGTACTTC; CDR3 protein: CASSTSGASYEQYF
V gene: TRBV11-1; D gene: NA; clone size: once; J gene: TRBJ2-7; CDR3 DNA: TGTGCCAGCAGCATAAGCAGGCGAACCTACGAGCAGTACTTC; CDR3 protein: CASSISRRTYEQYF
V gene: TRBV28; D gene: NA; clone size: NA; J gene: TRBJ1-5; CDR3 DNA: TGTGCCAGCAGTCGGACAGCTACTAGCAATCAGCCCCAGCATTTT; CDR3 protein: CASSRTATSNQPQHF
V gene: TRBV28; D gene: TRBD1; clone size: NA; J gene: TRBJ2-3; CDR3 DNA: TGTGCCAGCAGTTTCGTAGGACAGGGGGCAGCAGATACGCAGTATTTT; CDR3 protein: CASSFVGQGAADTQYF
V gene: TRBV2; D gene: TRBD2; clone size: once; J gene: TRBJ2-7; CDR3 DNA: TGTGCCAGCAATACCGGGACTAGCGGGTCCGAGCAGTACTTC; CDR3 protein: CASNTGTSGSEQYF
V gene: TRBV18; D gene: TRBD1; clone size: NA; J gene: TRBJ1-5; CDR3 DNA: TGTGCCAGCTCACCGGACAGGTATAGCAATCAGCCCCAGCATTTT; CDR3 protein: CASSPDRYSNQPQHF
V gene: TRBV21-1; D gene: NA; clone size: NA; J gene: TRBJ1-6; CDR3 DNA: TGTGCCAGCAGCGGAGAGGAGGGGAGAGTCAATTCACCCCTCCACTTT; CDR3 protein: CASSGEEGRVNSPLHF
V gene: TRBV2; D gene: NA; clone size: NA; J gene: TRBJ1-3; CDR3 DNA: TGTGCCAGCAGTGCGGTGAGTCCTGGAAACACCATATATTTT; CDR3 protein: CASSAVSPGNTIYF
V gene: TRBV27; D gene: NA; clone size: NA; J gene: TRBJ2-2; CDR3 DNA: TGTGCCAGCAGTTTATCAAGGCCGGGAACCGGGGAGCTGTTTTTT; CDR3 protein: CASSLSRPGTGELFF
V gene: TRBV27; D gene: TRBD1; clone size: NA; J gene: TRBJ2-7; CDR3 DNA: TGTGCCAGCAGTTTTTTTCCTCCCGGGACAGTACCTCCTTCCTACGAGCAGTACTTC; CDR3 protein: CASSFFPPGTVPPSYEQYF
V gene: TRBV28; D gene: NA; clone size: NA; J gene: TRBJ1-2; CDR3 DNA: TGTGCCAGCAGTTTAGGCGGGGGGCAGACCTATGGCTACACCTTC; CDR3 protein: CASSLGGGQTYGYTF
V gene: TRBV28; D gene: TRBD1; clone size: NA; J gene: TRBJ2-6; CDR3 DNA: TGTGCCAGCAGCAGACAGGGGAGCTCTGGGGCCAACGTCCTGACTTTC; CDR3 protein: CASSRQGSSGANVLTF
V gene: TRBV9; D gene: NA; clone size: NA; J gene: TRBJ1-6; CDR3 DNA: TGTGCCAGCAGCCTTACGGACACCTATGATTCACCCCTCCACTTT; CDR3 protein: CASSLTDTYDSPLHF
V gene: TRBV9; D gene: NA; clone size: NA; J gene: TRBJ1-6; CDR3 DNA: TGTGCCACCGGACTGCCCGGGGTTTCACCCCTCCACTTT; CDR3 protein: CATGLPGVSPLHF
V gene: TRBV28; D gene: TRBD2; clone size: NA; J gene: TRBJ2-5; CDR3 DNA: TGTGCCAGCATAGCGGGCGGGAGGGAGACCCAGTACTTC; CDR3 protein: CASIAGGRETQYF
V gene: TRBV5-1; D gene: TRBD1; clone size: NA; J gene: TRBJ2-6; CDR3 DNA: TGCGCCAGCAGCCCGGGACAGGTCGGGGCCAACGTCCTGACTTTC; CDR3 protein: CASSPGQVGANVLTF
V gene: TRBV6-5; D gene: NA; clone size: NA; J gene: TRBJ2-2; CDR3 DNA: TGTGCCAGCAGGTCACTAGCTAGGCCCGGGGAGCTGTTTTTT; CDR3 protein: CASRSLARPGELFF
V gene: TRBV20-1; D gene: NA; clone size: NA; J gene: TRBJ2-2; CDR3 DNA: TGCAGTGCTAGTACAGTTGAGAACACCGGGGAGCTGTTTTTT; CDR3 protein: CSASTVENTGELFF
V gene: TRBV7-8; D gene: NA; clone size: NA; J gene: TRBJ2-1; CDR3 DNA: TGTGCCAGCAGCTTACGGTCGGACAATGAGCAGTTCTTC; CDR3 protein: CASSLRSDNEQFF
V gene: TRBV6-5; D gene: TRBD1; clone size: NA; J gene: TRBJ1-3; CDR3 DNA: TGTGCCATCCCAGGGGGCGTCTCTGGAAACACCATATATTTT; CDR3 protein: CAIPGGVSGNTIYF
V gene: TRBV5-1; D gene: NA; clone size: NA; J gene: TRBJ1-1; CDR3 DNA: TGCGCCAGCAGCTTGTCGGCGGGAGTGAACACTGAAGCTTTCTTT; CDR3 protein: CASSLSAGVNTEAFF
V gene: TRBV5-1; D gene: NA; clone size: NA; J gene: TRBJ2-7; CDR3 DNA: TGCGCCAGCAGCCTTACAAGCGACCCCCTCGAGCAGTACTTC; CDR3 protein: CASSLTSDPLEQYF
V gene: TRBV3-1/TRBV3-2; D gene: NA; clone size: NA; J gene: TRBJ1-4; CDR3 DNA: TGTGCCAGCAGCCAAGCCATGCCTTTAGATGAAAAACTGTTTTTT; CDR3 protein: CASSQAMPLDEKLFF
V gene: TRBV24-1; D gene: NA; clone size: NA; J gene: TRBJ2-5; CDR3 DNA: TGTGCCACCAGTGATTGGGCAGACCCCGCAGAGACCCAGTACTTC; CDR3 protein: CATSDWADPAETQYF
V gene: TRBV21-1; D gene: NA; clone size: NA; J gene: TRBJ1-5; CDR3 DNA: TGTGCCAGCAGCCCCAGTGACGGGGTGCTGGATCAGCCCCAGCATTTT; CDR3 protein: CASSPSDGVLDQPQHF
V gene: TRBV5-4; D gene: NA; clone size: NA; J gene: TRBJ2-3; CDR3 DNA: TGTGCCAGCAGCTTGGAGGGGAAAACGCAGTATTTT; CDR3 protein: CASSLEGKTQYF
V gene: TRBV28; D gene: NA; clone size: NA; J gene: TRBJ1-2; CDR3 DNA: TGTGCCAGCAGCCCAGGGTGGGGTGGAAGCTACACCTTC; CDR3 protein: CASSPGWGGSYTF
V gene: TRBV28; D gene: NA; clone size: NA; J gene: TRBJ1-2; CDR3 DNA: TGTGCCAGCAGTTCCCCCGGTGTTGCAAGTCTTGGCTACACCTTC; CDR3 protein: CASSSPGVASLGYTF
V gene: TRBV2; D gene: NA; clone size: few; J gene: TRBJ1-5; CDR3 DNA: TGTGCCAGCAGTGACTCAGGGTCGGTCAATCAGCCCCAGCATTTT; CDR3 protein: CASSDSGSVNQPQHF
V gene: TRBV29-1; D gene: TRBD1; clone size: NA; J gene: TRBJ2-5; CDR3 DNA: TGCAGCGTTGAAAGGACAGGGTCGAGTTCCCAAGAGACCCAGTACTTC; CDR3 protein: CSVERTGSSSQETQYF